Listed below are T cell receptor beta chains from one sample, sequenced in a study of beta chain features in type 1 diabetes. Libraries were prepared by immunoSEQ multiplex PCR; TCRdb keeps only in-frame clonotypes and omits some of them. The table has 130,000 to 150,000 clones, about 50% seen once; the top ten hold around 0.43%. The sequenced sample consisted of Tregs from blood. These receptor sequences come from a man aged 18 to 30 in good health. Each CDR3 is given with its conserved first and last residue. The order of the fields is clone size, D gene, V gene, J gene, CDR3 DNA, CDR3 protein. The D gene is left open where the match is weak. The size field is filled for only some rows; it gives once, few, many or a size class.

>NA|NA|TRBV11-2|TRBJ1-2
TGTGCCAGCAGCTTACTGGGGAGCTTAAGGGGCTACACCTTC
CASSLLGSLRGYTF
>few|NA|TRBV4-2|TRBJ1-5
TGTGCCAGCAGCCATTTGGGATTCGAGGGTCAGCCCCAGCATTTT
CASSHLGFEGQPQHF
>NA|TRBD1|TRBV4-1|TRBJ1-5
TGCGCCAGCAGCCTGACAGGGAGGAATCAGCCCCAGCATTTT
CASSLTGRNQPQHF
>few|TRBD1|TRBV28|TRBJ1-2
TGTGCCAGCAGTTCCCCGGGACAGCGGACCTATGGCTACACCTTC
CASSSPGQRTYGYTF
>NA|NA|TRBV4-1|TRBJ2-3
TGCGCCAGCAGCCAATTTATAGGCACAGATACGCAGTATTTT
CASSQFIGTDTQYF
>NA|TRBD2|TRBV9|TRBJ2-3
TGTGCCAGCAGCGTAGCTAGTGGGGGTAGCGGGAGAACAGATACGCAGTATTTT
CASSVASGGSGRTDTQYF
>NA|NA|TRBV7-3|TRBJ2-7
TGTGCCAGCAGCTTAAGCGGTAGCTACGAGCAGTACTTC
CASSLSGSYEQYF
>NA|NA|TRBV6-6|TRBJ1-3
TGTGCCAGCAGCCCCCCCAAGGGGTGGACTGGAAACACCATATATTTT
CASSPPKGWTGNTIYF
>few|NA|TRBV7-2|TRBJ2-7
TGTGCCAGCAGGTTCGGGATTGCCTACGAGCAGTACTTC
CASRFGIAYEQYF
>NA|TRBD2|TRBV30|TRBJ2-7
TGTGCCTGGACCCGGACTAGCGGGCCCTCCTACGAGCAGTACTTC
CAWTRTSGPSYEQYF